This is a list of T cell receptor beta chains from one sample in a study of memory CD4+ T cells and cytomegalovirus serostatus. Profiled with immunoSEQ multiplex PCR; TCRdb holds only in-frame clones, not every one. Of about 75,000 clones listed, approximately 78% were seen once; the top ten hold about 2.5%. Sequencing input: memory CD4+ T cells from blood. Receptors originate from an adult in good health and CMV-seropositive. Both conserved end residues are part of each CDR3.

TRBV29-1,13,CSVERPGSDTQYF
TRBV6-1,16,CASSEAMAVAYNEQFF
TRBV15,18,CATSIGGFSNLWDTEAFF
TRBV11-2,14,CASSPGRSGNTIYF
TRBV7-2,16,CASSPVRDEYTDTQYF
TRBV11-2,16,CASSSLAGGNTGELFF
TRBV10-3,16,CAISTGGGSGANVLTF
TRBV28,15,CASSLSQGWNTEAFF
TRBV5-4,15,CASSWAGGSQETQYF
TRBV30,14,CAWHPGLATGELFF
TRBV5-4,15,CASSLDRGLSQPQHF
TRBV2,13,CASSEVEKETQYF
TRBV18,13,CASSPSGADTQYF
TRBV9,15,CASSVAGESNQPQHF
TRBV27,14,CASSSGQGYQPQHF
TRBV5-1,14,CASSLVPIQETQYF
TRBV5-1,16,CASSATSPPRGETQYF
TRBV15,16,CATSRGPARGGSEQFF
TRBV9,14,CASSVTRDGNIQYF